Listed below are T cell receptor beta chains from one sample, sequenced in a study of blood T cell repertoires in COVID-19. Generated by immunoSEQ multiplex PCR, the TCRdb table keeps only in-frame clones and is missing some. The profile shows some 82,000 clones, around 81% of them singletons. The specimen sequenced was peripheral blood. The source is a man of 80 years or more with acute or convalescent COVID-19. The CDR3 runs from the conserved cysteine through the conserved F or W. Fields, in order: clone size, CDR3 length, D gene, J gene, V gene, CDR3 DNA, CDR3 protein. The D gene is left open where the match is weak. Clone size is given for some rows only: seen once, a few or many times, or a class if the clone is expanded.

abundance: once
len: 15
d_gene: -
j_gene: TRBJ2-1
v_gene: TRBV27
CDR3nt: TGTGCCAGCAGCCCTCTGGGGGAGGCCTCCAATGAGCAGTTCTTC
CDR3aa: CASSPLGEASNEQFF

abundance: -
len: 15
d_gene: TRBD2
j_gene: TRBJ2-1
v_gene: TRBV6-5
CDR3nt: TGTGCCAGCAGTTACGGCGGGAGCTCCTACAATGAGCAGTTCTTC
CDR3aa: CASSYGGSSYNEQFF

abundance: -
len: 14
d_gene: TRBD1
j_gene: TRBJ2-7
v_gene: TRBV27
CDR3nt: TGTGCCAGCGCACCCACGGGACAGCGGTACGAGCAGTACTTC
CDR3aa: CASAPTGQRYEQYF

abundance: few
len: 14
d_gene: -
j_gene: TRBJ1-5
v_gene: TRBV5-1
CDR3nt: TGCGCCAGCAGCCCAACTGACAGGAATCAGCCCCAGCATTTT
CDR3aa: CASSPTDRNQPQHF

abundance: -
len: 14
d_gene: -
j_gene: TRBJ1-6
v_gene: TRBV5-5
CDR3nt: TGTGCCAGCAGCTCCCGGGAGAATAATTCACCCCTCCACTTT
CDR3aa: CASSSRENNSPLHF

abundance: -
len: 15
d_gene: -
j_gene: TRBJ1-1
v_gene: TRBV18
CDR3nt: TGTGCCAGCTCACCGTCAGGGGCGCCGGAAACTGAAGCTTTCTTT
CDR3aa: CASSPSGAPETEAFF

abundance: -
len: 13
d_gene: -
j_gene: TRBJ1-1
v_gene: TRBV30
CDR3nt: TGTGCCTGGAGTACAGACAGAGTGGTGCGGGCTTTCTTT
CDR3aa: CAWSTDRVVRAFF

abundance: -
len: 16
d_gene: TRBD1
j_gene: TRBJ2-5
v_gene: TRBV7-2
CDR3nt: TGTGCCAGCAGCTTTAGGACAGGGGCTCAGGGGGAGACCCAGTACTTC
CDR3aa: CASSFRTGAQGETQYF

abundance: -
len: 15
d_gene: -
j_gene: TRBJ2-1
v_gene: TRBV29-1
CDR3nt: TGCAGCGTTGAAGGGTCAGCTAGCTCCTACAATGAGCAGTTCTTC
CDR3aa: CSVEGSASSYNEQFF

abundance: -
len: 15
d_gene: -
j_gene: TRBJ2-5
v_gene: TRBV5-1
CDR3nt: TGCGCCAGCAGCCTACCCCAGGGACACCGAGGGACCCAGTACTTC
CDR3aa: CASSLPQGHRGTQYF

abundance: -
len: 14
d_gene: TRBD1
j_gene: TRBJ1-5
v_gene: TRBV7-8
CDR3nt: TGTGCCAGCAGCTCGGGACAGGGCAATCAGCCCCAGCATTTT
CDR3aa: CASSSGQGNQPQHF

abundance: few
len: 19
d_gene: TRBD1
j_gene: TRBJ1-5
v_gene: TRBV19
CDR3nt: TGTGCCAGTAGTATTTTGGACAGGGGCCGTATCAATAACAATCAGCCCCAGCATTTT
CDR3aa: CASSILDRGRINNNQPQHF

abundance: -
len: 14
d_gene: -
j_gene: TRBJ1-2
v_gene: TRBV19
CDR3nt: TGTGCCAGTAGTAAACAGGGCGCTAACTATGGCTACACCTTC
CDR3aa: CASSKQGANYGYTF

abundance: -
len: 17
d_gene: TRBD2
j_gene: TRBJ2-1
v_gene: TRBV9
CDR3nt: TGTGCCAGCAGCGTAGCTAGGACTAGCGGGAGGGTCAATGAGCAGTTCTTC
CDR3aa: CASSVARTSGRVNEQFF

abundance: -
len: 19
d_gene: TRBD1
j_gene: TRBJ2-5
v_gene: TRBV3-1/TRBV3-2
CDR3nt: TGTGCCAGCAGCCAACTCATTAAAGGTCGCGGGGACAGGGATGAGACCCAGTACTTC
CDR3aa: CASSQLIKGRGDRDETQYF

abundance: -
len: 15
d_gene: -
j_gene: TRBJ2-7
v_gene: TRBV10-3
CDR3nt: TGTGCCATCAGTGTTAGCCAGGGAGGATCCTACGAGCAGTACTTC
CDR3aa: CAISVSQGGSYEQYF

abundance: -
len: 13
d_gene: -
j_gene: TRBJ2-3
v_gene: TRBV24-1
CDR3nt: TGTGCCACCAGTGACCCGGGGACAGATACGCAGTATTTT
CDR3aa: CATSDPGTDTQYF

abundance: -
len: 14
d_gene: TRBD2
j_gene: TRBJ2-7
v_gene: TRBV6-2/TRBV6-3
CDR3nt: TGTGCCAGCAGTTACTCTCAGAGGCGGGAGCCTGTTTACTTC
CDR3aa: CASSYSQRREPVYF

abundance: -
len: 14
d_gene: -
j_gene: TRBJ1-5
v_gene: TRBV5-6
CDR3nt: TGTGCCAGCAGCATATATAGGGGAAATCAGCCCCAGCATTTT
CDR3aa: CASSIYRGNQPQHF

abundance: -
len: 15
d_gene: -
j_gene: TRBJ2-5
v_gene: TRBV25-1
CDR3nt: TGTGCCAGCAGTGACTCCCGCCGACAGGAAGAGACCCAGTACTTC
CDR3aa: CASSDSRRQEETQYF

abundance: few
len: 12
d_gene: -
j_gene: TRBJ1-5
v_gene: TRBV27
CDR3nt: TGTGCCAGCAGTTTGCGGGATCAGCCCCAGCATTTT
CDR3aa: CASSLRDQPQHF

abundance: -
len: 8
d_gene: -
j_gene: TRBJ1-1
v_gene: TRBV21-1
CDR3nt: TGTGCCAGCATAAAAGCTTTCTTT
CDR3aa: CASIKAFF

abundance: -
len: 15
d_gene: TRBD1
j_gene: TRBJ2-1
v_gene: TRBV9
CDR3nt: TGTGCCAGCAGCGTAGCGGGACAGGGAGAAAATGAGCAGTTCTTC
CDR3aa: CASSVAGQGENEQFF

abundance: -
len: 13
d_gene: TRBD2
j_gene: TRBJ2-7
v_gene: TRBV5-1
CDR3nt: TGCGCCAGCAGCTTACGGGGGGGCTACGAGCAGTACTTC
CDR3aa: CASSLRGGYEQYF

abundance: -
len: 15
d_gene: -
j_gene: TRBJ1-4
v_gene: TRBV7-2
CDR3nt: TGTGCCAGCAGCTTGGTGACTGGGTTTAATGAAAAACTGTTTTTT
CDR3aa: CASSLVTGFNEKLFF

abundance: -
len: 14
d_gene: -
j_gene: TRBJ2-5
v_gene: TRBV5-1
CDR3nt: TGCGCCAGCAGCTTGGGGACAGCCCAAGAGACCCAGTACTTC
CDR3aa: CASSLGTAQETQYF

abundance: -
len: 15
d_gene: -
j_gene: TRBJ1-3
v_gene: TRBV4-3
CDR3nt: TGCGCCAGCAGCCAAATACAGGATTCTGGAAACACCATATATTTT
CDR3aa: CASSQIQDSGNTIYF

abundance: -
len: 16
d_gene: TRBD2
j_gene: TRBJ2-3
v_gene: TRBV29-1
CDR3nt: TGCAGCGTTGAAGGCGGTAGCGGGAGGTATTCAGATACGCAGTATTTT
CDR3aa: CSVEGGSGRYSDTQYF

abundance: -
len: 14
d_gene: TRBD1
j_gene: TRBJ1-2
v_gene: TRBV5-1
CDR3nt: TGCGCCAGCAGCTCACCACAGGGGGCTCGTGGCTACACCTTC
CDR3aa: CASSSPQGARGYTF

abundance: few
len: 15
d_gene: TRBD1
j_gene: TRBJ1-2
v_gene: TRBV28
CDR3nt: TGTGCCAGCACCACCGGGACAGGGGGCTACTATGGCTACACCTTC
CDR3aa: CASTTGTGGYYGYTF

abundance: -
len: 14
d_gene: TRBD1
j_gene: TRBJ2-7
v_gene: TRBV2
CDR3nt: TGTGCCAGCCGGGGACAGGGGGCGCTTGGCGAGCAGTACTTC
CDR3aa: CASRGQGALGEQYF

abundance: -
len: 11
d_gene: -
j_gene: TRBJ1-1
v_gene: TRBV20-1
CDR3nt: TGCAGTGCCCCGGGAGGGACTGAAGCTTTCTTT
CDR3aa: CSAPGGTEAFF

abundance: -
len: 14
d_gene: -
j_gene: TRBJ1-6
v_gene: TRBV7-3
CDR3nt: TGTGCCAGCAGCTTAACGGTACTTAATTCACCCCTCCACTTT
CDR3aa: CASSLTVLNSPLHF

abundance: -
len: 18
d_gene: -
j_gene: TRBJ2-3
v_gene: TRBV27
CDR3nt: TGTGCCAGCAGTTTAGTAGGGGCCGTGGCCAAACAAACAGATACGCAGTATTTT
CDR3aa: CASSLVGAVAKQTDTQYF

abundance: -
len: 15
d_gene: TRBD1
j_gene: TRBJ1-1
v_gene: TRBV3-1/TRBV3-2
CDR3nt: TGTGCCAGCAGCCATGTTGGGACAGGCGTCACTGAAGCTTTCTTT
CDR3aa: CASSHVGTGVTEAFF

abundance: -
len: 16
d_gene: TRBD1
j_gene: TRBJ1-1
v_gene: TRBV16
CDR3nt: TGTGCCAGCAGCCCGCGACAGGGCCTCTGGGGTACTGAAGCTTTCTTT
CDR3aa: CASSPRQGLWGTEAFF

abundance: -
len: 12
d_gene: -
j_gene: TRBJ2-1
v_gene: TRBV5-1
CDR3nt: TGCGCCAGCAGCTTGGACGGACTAGAGCAGTTCTTC
CDR3aa: CASSLDGLEQFF

abundance: -
len: 17
d_gene: TRBD1
j_gene: TRBJ1-2
v_gene: TRBV18
CDR3nt: TGTGCCAGCTCACCCGGGACAGGCGAACTTTCTAACTATGGCTACACCTTC
CDR3aa: CASSPGTGELSNYGYTF

abundance: few
len: 14
d_gene: -
j_gene: TRBJ2-7
v_gene: TRBV7-2
CDR3nt: TGTGCCAGCAGCTTAGGGGGGCGCGTCTACGAGCAGTACTTC
CDR3aa: CASSLGGRVYEQYF

abundance: -
len: 15
d_gene: TRBD2
j_gene: TRBJ2-3
v_gene: TRBV19
CDR3nt: TGTGCCAGTAGTATATCCGGACTAGGAACAGATACGCAGTATTTT
CDR3aa: CASSISGLGTDTQYF

abundance: -
len: 14
d_gene: -
j_gene: TRBJ1-4
v_gene: TRBV2
CDR3nt: TGTGCCAGCAGTACGAGGCGGGTTAATGAAAAACTGTTTTTT
CDR3aa: CASSTRRVNEKLFF

abundance: few
len: 12
d_gene: -
j_gene: TRBJ1-1
v_gene: TRBV5-6
CDR3nt: TGTGCCAGCAGCTTGGTACAAACTGAAGCTTTCTTT
CDR3aa: CASSLVQTEAFF